Listed here are 16 T cell receptor beta chains from one sample, sequenced in a study of cytomegalovirus exposure and HLA in healthy donors. In the PCR, 60 Vbeta and 13 Jbeta primers were used. Sequencing was performed with immunoSEQ multiplex PCR; in TCRdb, only in-frame clones are kept and a portion is missing. The sample contains about 190,000 clones, about nine tenths of which appear only once. The sample comprised PBMCs. These receptors were taken from a man aged 25 to 45 in good health and CMV-seronegative.

This chain links TRBV29-1 with TRBJ2-1, with 8 nucleotides matching TRBD2. The length of the CDR3 is 13 residues. J was trimmed by 12 bases and V by 2 bases; bases with no gene match: 9. Per the germline V gene, CDR1 is SQVTM and CDR2 is ANQGSEA. The CDR3 DNA sequence: TGCAGCGTTGAAACTAGCGGACAATACTCGCAGTTCTTC. This translates into CSVETSGQYSQFF.

V is TRBV4-1 and J is TRBJ1-1; weak D call: TRBD1 (5 bases). The CDR3 covers 14 residues. Trimming took off 4 bases at V and 0 bases at J, with 9 bases between the two ends. Germline CDR1 is MGHRA and CDR2 is YSYEKL. The CDR3 bases are TGCGCCAGCAGCCGGACGGGGGTGAACACTGAAGCTTTCTTT. Protein product: CASSRTGVNTEAFF.

As regards this clone: Other nucleotide sequences in the sample specify the same CDR3. The chain couples TRBV28 to TRBJ1-5; tentatively, D is TRBD1 (5 bases). Germline V gene lookup returns CDR1 MDHEN and CDR2 SYDVKM. V lost 2 bases and J lost 2, with 7 bases in between. The CDR3 spans 14 residues. The CDR3 region is CASSLGGGNQPQHF. CDR3 DNA sequence: TGTGCCAGCAGTTTAGGGGGGGGCAATCAGCCCCAGCATTTT. The variable domain in full, with the rest retrieved from reference TRBV28 and TRBJ1-5, is DVKVTQSSRYLVKRTGEKVFLECVQDMDHENMFWYRQDPGLGLRLIYFSYDVKMKEKGDIPEGYSVSREKKERFSLILESASTNQTSMYLCASSLGGGNQPQHFGDGTRLSIL.

The chain links TRBV25-1 to TRBJ2-4; 9 bases are a match to TRBD1. Germline V gene sequence: CDR1 MGHDK, CDR2 SYGVNS. V lost 6 bases to trimming and J lost 3 bases; unmatched junction nucleotides: 12. The CDR3 totals 17 residues. The CDR3 region has the DNA TGTGCCAGCAGCCCCAGGGGAGGGGACAGGGTCAAAAACATTCAGTACTTC. It translates to CASSPRGGDRVKNIQYF.

J is TRBJ2-3 and V is TRBV5-6, with 8 bases aligning to TRBD2. This CDR3 is built from 17 residues. J gave up 0 bases and V 0 bases, and 6 bases lay outside the gene matches. The V gene's germline CDR1 is SGHDT and CDR2 YYEEEE. In nucleotides, the CDR3 is TGTGCCAGCAGCTTGGGGGCGGGGGGAGTCAGCACAGATACGCAGTATTTT. The encoded protein is CASSLGAGGVSTDTQYF.

The chain employs TRBV7-9 and TRBJ1-5; D call uncertain. Looked up from germline, CDR1 is SEHNR and CDR2 is FQNEAQ (reference sequence). The CDR3 runs 14 residues. V was clipped by 0 bases and J by 0 bases, with 3 bases between them. The CDR3 nucleotides read TGTGCCAGCAGCTTAGCCGTTAGCAATCAGCCCCAGCATTTT. Translated: CASSLAVSNQPQHF. Based on the CDR3 plus reference TRBV7-9 and TRBJ1-5, the full variable domain is DTGVSQNPRHKITKRGQNVTFRCDPISEHNRLYWYRQTLGQGPEFLTYFQNEAQLEKSRLLSDRFSAERPKGSFSTLEIQRTEQGDSAMYLCASSLAVSNQPQHFGDGTRLSIL.

J is TRBJ2-7 and V is TRBV6-6, with 13 positions matching TRBD2. The V segment lost 0 bases and the J segment 4 bases; nucleotides outside the gene matches: 0. Germline CDR1 MNHNY, CDR2 SVGAGI (reference sequence). The CDR3 consists of 15 residues. The CDR3 reads CASSYSTSGRYEQYF. The CDR3 DNA is TGTGCCAGCAGTTACTCGACTAGCGGGAGGTACGAGCAGTACTTC.

The V and J genes are TRBV6-1 and TRBJ1-2; D not resolved. This CDR3 has 15 residues. Trimming left V 11 bases short and J 0 bases short, with 19 bases between. Germline CDR1 is MNHNS and CDR2 is SASEGT. DNA for the CDR3: TGTGCCTGCACCCCCACCCGTAACACTAACTATGGCTACACCTTC. Translating it yields CACTPTRNTNYGYTF.

This sequence joins TRBV5-6 and TRBJ2-3; D is unresolved. This CDR3 spans 15 amino acids. V dropped 2 bases and J dropped 6 bases, with 16 bases sitting between them. Per germline, CDR1 SGHDT and CDR2 YYEEEE. The CDR3 sequence is CASSFWNWATDTQYF. CDR3 coding DNA: TGTGCCAGCAGCTTTTGGAATTGGGCTACCGATACGCAGTATTTT.

This chain links TRBV11-3 with TRBJ1-3, with no clear D. The CDR3 is 16 residues long. V was clipped by 3 bases and J by 3 bases, with 15 bases between them. CDR1 and CDR2 (germline): SGHNT, YENEEA. CDR3 protein: CASSFSTEGIGNTIYF. CDR3 in DNA: TGTGCCAGCAGCTTTAGCACGGAGGGAATTGGAAACACCATATATTTT.

This chain joins TRBV7-9 and TRBJ2-4; 8 nucleotides align to TRBD1. This CDR3 comprises 14 residues. Germline trimming cut 3 bases from V and 8 bases from J; bases unmatched to any gene: 6. Germline V gives CDR1 SEHNR, CDR2 FQNEAQ (reference sequence). The CDR3 DNA reads TGTGCCAGCAGCTTTCCAGGGGGCAGGGACATTCAGTACTTC. Protein: CASSFPGGRDIQYF.

This chain uses TRBV11-2 with TRBJ2-3; TRBD2 agrees at 11 bases. The CDR3 contains 15 residues. Germline CDR1 is SGHAT and CDR2 is FQNNGV. Trimming took 8 bases from V and 5 from J; bases not matched to a gene: 9. The CDR3 DNA reads as TGTGCCAGCCGTTTTAGCGGGGGGGCCAAAGATACGCAGTATTTT. Its protein product is CASRFSGGAKDTQYF.

The V and J genes are TRBV27 and TRBJ1-1, with 9 bases that match TRBD1. Germline CDR1 reads MNHEY; CDR2 reads SMNVEV (reference sequence). The CDR3 length is 15 residues. The ends lost 5 bases at V and 0 bases at J; junction bases unmatched: 4. CDR3 in amino acids: CASSETGGMNTEAFF. The CDR3 region has the DNA TGTGCCAGCAGTGAGACAGGGGGAATGAACACTGAAGCTTTCTTT.

The chain recombines TRBV19 with TRBJ2-7; 9 bases fit TRBD1. V trimming: 2 bases; J trimming: 5 bases; junction bases outside the gene matches: 16. The V gene's germline CDR1 is LNHDA and CDR2 SQIVND (reference sequence). This CDR3 contains 18 residues. The CDR3 DNA reads as TGTGCCAGTAGTATACGATGGACAGGGGCCATCGGGGTGGACGAGCAGTACTTC. It encodes CASSIRWTGAIGVDEQYF.

The chain carries TRBV6-5 and TRBJ2-1; a possible D gene is TRBD2 (6 bases). This CDR3 spans 13 amino acids. V lost 5 bases to trimming and J lost 8 bases, with 13 bases between them. CDR1 and CDR2 (germline): MNHEY, SVGAGI. CDR3 sequence (DNA): TGTGCCAGCAGTCCGGGAGTTGTATATGAGCAGTTCTTC. This gives the protein CASSPGVVYEQFF.

This clone was picked up a small number of times. V is TRBV2 and J is TRBJ1-4, with D unclear. The CDR3 covers 13 residues. V lost 6 bases and J 4 bases, leaving 9 bases between the germline ends. The germline gives CDR1 SNHLY, CDR2 FYNNEI. The CDR3 DNA is TGTGCCAGCAGGTCCCAAATTAATGAAAAACTGTTTTTT. Protein sequence: CASRSQINEKLFF.